This TCR beta chain was captured by sequencing in a study of shared clonotypes between healthy human individuals. Naive CD8 cells lacked CD45RO and underwent positive selection for CCR7, leaving out terminally differentiated effector memory CD45RA+ cells. Each cell subset's genomic DNA was divided evenly among several immunoSEQ plates. Data came from immunoSEQ multiplex PCR; TCRdb stores just in-frame clones and leaves some out. The profile covers hundreds of thousands of clones, with 85% to 95% appearing a single time and approximately 0.12% taken by the ten largest. The germline V gene encodes CDR1 LNHDA and CDR2 SQIVND (reference sequence). The CDR3 has 14 residues. V was shortened by 1 base and J by 5 bases, with 12 bases between the two germline ends.

The rearrangement joins TRBV19 to TRBJ2-7; D ambiguous. This receptor was obtained from a woman in her 30s in good health. Material: naive CD8+ T cells sorted from blood. The CDR3 nucleotides read TGTGCCAGTAGTATAGGGACCCCGCCGCACGAGCAGTACTTC. Amino acids: CASSIGTPPHEQYF.